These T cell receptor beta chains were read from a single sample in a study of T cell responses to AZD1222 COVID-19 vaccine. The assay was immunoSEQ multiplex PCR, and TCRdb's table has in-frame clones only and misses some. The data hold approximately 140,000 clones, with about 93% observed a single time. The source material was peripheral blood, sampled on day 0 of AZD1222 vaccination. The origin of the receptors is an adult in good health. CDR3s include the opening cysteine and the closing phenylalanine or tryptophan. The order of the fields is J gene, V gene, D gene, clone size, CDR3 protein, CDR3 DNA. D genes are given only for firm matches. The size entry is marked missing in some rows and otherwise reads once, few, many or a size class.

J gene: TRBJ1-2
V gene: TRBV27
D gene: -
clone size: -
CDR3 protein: CASANVGGNYGYTF
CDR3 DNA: TGTGCCAGCGCCAACGTGGGAGGGAACTATGGCTACACCTTC

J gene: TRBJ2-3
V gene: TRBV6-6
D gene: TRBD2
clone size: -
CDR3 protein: CASSYYGGATDTQYF
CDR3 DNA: TGTGCCAGCAGTTACTACGGGGGGGCCACAGATACGCAGTATTTT

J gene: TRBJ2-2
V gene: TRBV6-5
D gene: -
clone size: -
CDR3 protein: CASQQGNTGELFF
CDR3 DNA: TGTGCCAGCCAACAGGGGAACACCGGGGAGCTGTTTTTT

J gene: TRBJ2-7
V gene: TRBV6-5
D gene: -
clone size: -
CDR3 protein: CASREISPRVEQYF
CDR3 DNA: TGTGCCAGCAGGGAGATTAGCCCCCGAGTGGAGCAGTACTTC

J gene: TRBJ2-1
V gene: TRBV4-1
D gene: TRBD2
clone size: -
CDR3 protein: CASSPTIAGGPGEQFF
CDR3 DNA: TGCGCCAGCAGCCCAACAATAGCGGGAGGGCCCGGTGAGCAGTTCTTC

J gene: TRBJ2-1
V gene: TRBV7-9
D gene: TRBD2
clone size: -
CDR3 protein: CASLSGRAAYNEQFF
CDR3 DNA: TGTGCCAGCTTAAGCGGGAGGGCCGCCTACAATGAGCAGTTCTTC

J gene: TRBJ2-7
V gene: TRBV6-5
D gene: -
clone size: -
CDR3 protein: CASISSDYEQYF
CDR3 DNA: TGTGCCAGCATCTCCTCAGACTACGAGCAGTACTTC

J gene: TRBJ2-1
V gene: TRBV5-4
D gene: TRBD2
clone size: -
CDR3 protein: CASSTGTSGLGDEQFF
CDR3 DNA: TGTGCCAGCAGCACTGGGACTAGCGGGCTGGGGGATGAGCAGTTCTTC

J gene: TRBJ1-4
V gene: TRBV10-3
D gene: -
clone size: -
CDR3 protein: CAISQATNEKLFF
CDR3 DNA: TGTGCCATCAGCCAAGCAACTAATGAAAAACTGTTTTTT

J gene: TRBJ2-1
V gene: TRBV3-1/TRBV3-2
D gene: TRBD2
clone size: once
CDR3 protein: CASSQLAGAGGNEQFF
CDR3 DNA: TGTGCCAGCAGCCAGCTCGCGGGAGCGGGAGGGAATGAGCAGTTCTTC

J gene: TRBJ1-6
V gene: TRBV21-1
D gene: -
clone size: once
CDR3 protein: CASSLGQGNPYYSPLHF
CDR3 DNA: TGTGCCAGCAGCTTGGGACAGGGGAACCCTTATTATTCACCCCTCCACTTT

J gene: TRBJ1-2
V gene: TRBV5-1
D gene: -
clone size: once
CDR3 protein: CASSLGQGALGYTF
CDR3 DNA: TGCGCCAGCAGCTTGGGGCAGGGAGCCCTAGGCTACACCTTC

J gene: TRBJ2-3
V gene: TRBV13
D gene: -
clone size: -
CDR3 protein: CASSFGTGQNTDTQYF
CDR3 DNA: TGTGCCAGCAGCTTTGGAACGGGGCAGAACACAGATACGCAGTATTTT

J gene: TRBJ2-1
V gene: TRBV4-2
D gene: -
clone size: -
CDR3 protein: CASSQAGVYNEQFF
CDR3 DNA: TGTGCCAGCAGCCAAGCGGGAGTTTACAATGAGCAGTTCTTC

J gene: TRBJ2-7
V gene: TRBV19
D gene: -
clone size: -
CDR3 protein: CASMVAGSSYEQYF
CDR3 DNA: TGTGCCAGTATGGTGGCGGGGAGCTCCTACGAGCAGTACTTC

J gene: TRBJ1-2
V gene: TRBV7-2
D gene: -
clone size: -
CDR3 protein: CASSLGLGGSYGYTF
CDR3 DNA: TGTGCCAGCAGCTTGGGCCTGGGGGGGAGCTATGGCTACACCTTC

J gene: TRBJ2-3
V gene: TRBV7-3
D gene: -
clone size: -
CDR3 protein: CASSFRDPDTQYF
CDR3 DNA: TGTGCCAGCAGCTTCAGGGACCCAGATACGCAGTATTTT

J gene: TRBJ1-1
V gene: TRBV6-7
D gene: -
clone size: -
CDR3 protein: CASSLTGMTNTEAFF
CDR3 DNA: TGTGCCAGCAGTCTTACAGGGATGACGAACACTGAAGCTTTCTTT

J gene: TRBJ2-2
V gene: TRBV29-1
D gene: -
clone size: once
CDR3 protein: CSVSLGGRKGGELFF
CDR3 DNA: TGCAGCGTCTCGCTAGGGGGGCGTAAGGGCGGGGAGCTGTTTTTT

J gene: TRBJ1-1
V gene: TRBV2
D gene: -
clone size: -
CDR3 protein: CASSETGRGTEAFF
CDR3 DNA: TGTGCCAGCAGTGAAACAGGGCGTGGAACTGAAGCTTTCTTT

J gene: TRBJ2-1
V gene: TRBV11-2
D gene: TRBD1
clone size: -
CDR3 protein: CASSSRGQVLDNEQFF
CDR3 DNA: TGTGCCAGCAGCTCCCGGGGACAGGTCTTGGACAATGAGCAGTTCTTC

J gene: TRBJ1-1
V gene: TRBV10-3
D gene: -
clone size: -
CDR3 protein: CAIGGERLAFF
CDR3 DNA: TGTGCCATCGGGGGGGAGCGTTTGGCTTTCTTT

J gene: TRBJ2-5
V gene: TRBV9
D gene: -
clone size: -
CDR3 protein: CASSVSTVDSQETQYF
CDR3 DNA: TGTGCCAGCAGCGTAAGTACAGTGGACTCCCAAGAGACCCAGTACTTC

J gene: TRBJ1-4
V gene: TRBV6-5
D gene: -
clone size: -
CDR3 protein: CASGMTNEKLFF
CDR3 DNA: TGTGCCAGCGGGATGACTAATGAAAAACTGTTTTTT

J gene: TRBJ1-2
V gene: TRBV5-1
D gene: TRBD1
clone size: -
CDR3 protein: CASSYSQGARDYGYTF
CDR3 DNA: TGCGCCAGCAGCTACTCACAGGGGGCGCGCGACTATGGCTACACCTTC

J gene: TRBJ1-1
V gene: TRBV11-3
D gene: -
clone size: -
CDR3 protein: CASSLGWGEEAFF
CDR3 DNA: TGTGCCAGCAGCTTAGGGTGGGGGGAGGAAGCTTTCTTT

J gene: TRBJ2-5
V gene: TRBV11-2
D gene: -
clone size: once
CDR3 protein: CASSSKETQYF
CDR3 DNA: TGTGCCAGCAGCTCAAAAGAGACCCAGTACTTC

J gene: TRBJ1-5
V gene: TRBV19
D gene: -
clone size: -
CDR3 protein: CASSIDRGYQPQHF
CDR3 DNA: TGTGCCAGTAGTATAGATAGGGGGTACCAGCCCCAGCATTTT

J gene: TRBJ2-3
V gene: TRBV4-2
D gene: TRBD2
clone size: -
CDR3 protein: CASRGPSGPSTDTQYF
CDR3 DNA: TGTGCCAGCAGGGGCCCTAGCGGTCCTAGCACAGATACGCAGTATTTT

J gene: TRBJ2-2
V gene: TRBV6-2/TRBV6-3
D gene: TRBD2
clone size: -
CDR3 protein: CASSDAAGGRGELFF
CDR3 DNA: TGTGCCAGCAGTGACGCAGCGGGAGGGCGTGGGGAGCTGTTTTTT

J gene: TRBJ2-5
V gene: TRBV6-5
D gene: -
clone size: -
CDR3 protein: CASSGSQETQYF
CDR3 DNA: TGTGCCAGCTCGGGAAGCCAAGAGACCCAGTACTTC

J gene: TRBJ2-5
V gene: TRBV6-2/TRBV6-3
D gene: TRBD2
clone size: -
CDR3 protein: CASSYSSSGVETQYF
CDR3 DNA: TGTGCCAGCAGTTACTCGTCTAGCGGGGTAGAGACCCAGTACTTC

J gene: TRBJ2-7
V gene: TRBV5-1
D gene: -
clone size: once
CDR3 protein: CASTGRVDEQYF
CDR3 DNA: TGCGCCAGCACCGGTCGGGTGGACGAGCAGTACTTC

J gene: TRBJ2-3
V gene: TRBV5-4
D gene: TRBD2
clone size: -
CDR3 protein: CASSPGLAGDTQYF
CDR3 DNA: TGTGCCAGCAGCCCAGGACTAGCGGGAGATACGCAGTATTTT

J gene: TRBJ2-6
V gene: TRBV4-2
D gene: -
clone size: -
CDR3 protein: CASSQGQGAGGANVLTF
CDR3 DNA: TGTGCCAGCAGCCAAGGACAGGGAGCGGGTGGGGCCAACGTCCTGACTTTC

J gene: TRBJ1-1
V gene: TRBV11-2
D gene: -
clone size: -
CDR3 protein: CASSLAPGAFF
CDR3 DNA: TGTGCCAGCAGCTTAGCACCTGGAGCTTTCTTT

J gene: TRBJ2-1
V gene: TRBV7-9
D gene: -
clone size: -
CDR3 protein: CASSATGSSYNEQFF
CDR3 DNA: TGTGCCAGCAGCGCCACAGGGAGCTCCTACAATGAGCAGTTCTTC

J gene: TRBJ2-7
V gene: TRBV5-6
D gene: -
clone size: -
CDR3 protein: CASSSTGFSYEQYF
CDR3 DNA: TGTGCCAGCAGCTCCACGGGATTTAGCTACGAGCAGTACTTC

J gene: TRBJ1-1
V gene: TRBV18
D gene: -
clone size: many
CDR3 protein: CASSSTVEAFF
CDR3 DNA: TGTGCCAGCTCATCGACTGTTGAAGCTTTCTTT

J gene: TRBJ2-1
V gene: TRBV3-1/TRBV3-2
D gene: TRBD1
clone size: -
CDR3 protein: CASSHSGQGGNEQFF
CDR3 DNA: TGTGCCAGCAGCCATAGTGGACAGGGGGGCAATGAGCAGTTCTTC

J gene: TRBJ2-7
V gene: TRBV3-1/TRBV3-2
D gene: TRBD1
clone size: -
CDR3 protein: CASSPQGVASYEQYF
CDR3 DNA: TGTGCCAGCAGCCCCCAGGGGGTAGCCTCCTACGAGCAGTACTTC

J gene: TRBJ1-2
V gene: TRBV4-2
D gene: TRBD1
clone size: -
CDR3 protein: CASSHASTGGYGYTF
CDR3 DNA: TGTGCCAGCAGCCACGCCTCGACAGGGGGCTATGGCTACACCTTC

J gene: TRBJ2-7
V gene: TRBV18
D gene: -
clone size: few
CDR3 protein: CASSPVSGNAAYEQYF
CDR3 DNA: TGTGCCAGCTCACCGGTCTCTGGAAATGCAGCCTACGAGCAGTACTTC

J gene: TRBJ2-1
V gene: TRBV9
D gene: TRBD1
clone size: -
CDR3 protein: CASSGRGQGFSNEQFF
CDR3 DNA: TGTGCCAGCAGCGGACGTGGACAGGGCTTTAGCAATGAGCAGTTCTTC

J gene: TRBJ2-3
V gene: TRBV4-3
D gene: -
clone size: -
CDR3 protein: CASSTRPAGDTQYF
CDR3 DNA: TGCGCCAGCAGCACCCGACCCGCGGGGGATACGCAGTATTTT

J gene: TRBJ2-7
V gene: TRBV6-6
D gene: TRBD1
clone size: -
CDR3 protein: CASSQTGGYEQYF
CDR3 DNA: TGTGCCAGCAGCCAAACAGGGGGCTACGAGCAGTACTTC

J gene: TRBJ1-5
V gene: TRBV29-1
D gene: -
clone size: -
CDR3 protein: CSVGSSNQPQHF
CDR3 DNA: TGCAGCGTTGGTAGTAGCAATCAGCCCCAGCATTTT

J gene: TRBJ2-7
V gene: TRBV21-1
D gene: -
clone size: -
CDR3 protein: CASSKELGGRQVNEQYF
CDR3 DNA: TGTGCCAGCAGCAAAGAGCTAGGGGGCCGACAGGTTAACGAGCAGTACTTC

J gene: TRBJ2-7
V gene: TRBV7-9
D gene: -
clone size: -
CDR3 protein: CASSKTEYEQYF
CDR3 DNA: TGTGCCAGCAGCAAGACTGAGTACGAGCAGTACTTC

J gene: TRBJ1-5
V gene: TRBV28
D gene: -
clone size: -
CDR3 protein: CASRVSNQPQHF
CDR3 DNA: TGTGCCAGCAGGGTTAGCAATCAGCCCCAGCATTTT

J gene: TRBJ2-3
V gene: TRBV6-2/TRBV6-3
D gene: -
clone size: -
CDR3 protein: CASSYPVPYTQYF
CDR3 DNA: TGTGCCAGCAGTTACCCCGTTCCGTATACGCAGTATTTT

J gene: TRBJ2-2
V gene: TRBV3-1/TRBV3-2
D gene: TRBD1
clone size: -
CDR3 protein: CASSPTDRGGELFF
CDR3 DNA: TGTGCCAGCAGCCCCACTGACAGGGGCGGGGAGCTGTTTTTT

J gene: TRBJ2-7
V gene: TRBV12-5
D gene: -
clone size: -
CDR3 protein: CASGLGGKYTYEQYF
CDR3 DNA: TGTGCTAGTGGTTTGGGCGGGAAATACACCTACGAGCAGTACTTC

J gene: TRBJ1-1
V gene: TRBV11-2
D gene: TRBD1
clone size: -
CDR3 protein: CASSLDALTGADTEAFF
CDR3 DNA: TGTGCCAGCAGCTTAGACGCCCTGACAGGGGCGGACACTGAAGCTTTCTTT

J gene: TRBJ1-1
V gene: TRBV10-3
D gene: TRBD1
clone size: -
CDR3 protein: CAIRGTGNTEAFF
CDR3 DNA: TGTGCCATCAGAGGGACAGGGAACACTGAAGCTTTCTTT

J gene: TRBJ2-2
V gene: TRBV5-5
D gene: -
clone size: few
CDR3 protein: CASSLAPTPNTGELFF
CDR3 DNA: TGTGCCAGCAGCTTGGCCCCAACGCCGAACACCGGGGAGCTGTTTTTT

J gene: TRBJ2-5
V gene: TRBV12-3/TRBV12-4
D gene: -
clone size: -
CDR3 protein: CASSFGTEETQYF
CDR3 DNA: TGTGCCAGCAGTTTTGGGACCGAAGAGACCCAGTACTTC

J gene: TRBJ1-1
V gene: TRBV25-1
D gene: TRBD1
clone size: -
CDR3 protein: CASSETGLNTEAFF
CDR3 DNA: TGTGCCAGCAGTGAGACAGGGTTGAACACTGAAGCTTTCTTT

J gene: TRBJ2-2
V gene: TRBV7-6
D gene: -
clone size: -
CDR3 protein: CASSRSGPAANTGELFF
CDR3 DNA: TGTGCCAGCAGCCGATCCGGTCCAGCTGCTAACACCGGGGAGCTGTTTTTT

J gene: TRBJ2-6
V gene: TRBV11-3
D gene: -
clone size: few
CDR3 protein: CASSLGGQDSTGANVLTF
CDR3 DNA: TGTGCCAGCAGCTTAGGAGGTCAGGATAGCACTGGGGCCAACGTCCTGACTTTC